A selection of T cell receptor beta chains follows, all from one sample in a study of Graves' ophthalmopathy and Graves' hyperthyroidism. TCRdb analysed the multiplex PCR reads with MiXCR anew, one entry per CDR3 protein. The sample has over a million distinct CDR3 sequences; about two fifths are singletons. The sequenced sample was peripheral blood or thyroid tissue (not recorded which). The receptor set was obtained from an adult man with Graves' hyperthyroidism. CDR3s include the opening cysteine and the closing phenylalanine or tryptophan. D genes are given only for firm matches. Expanded clones get a size class; other rows say once, few or many, or leave the size out.

D gene: .; V gene: TRBV12-3/TRBV12-4; clone size: once; J gene: TRBJ1-2; CDR3 DNA: TGTGCCAGCAGCGAAAAGACAGGCTGGTATGCCGGCTACACCTTC; CDR3 protein: CASSEKTGWYAGYTF
D gene: .; V gene: TRBV2; clone size: many; J gene: TRBJ2-7; CDR3 DNA: TGTGCCAGCAGCAGGACGGCCTTATACGAGCAGTACTTC; CDR3 protein: CASSRTALYEQYF
D gene: .; V gene: TRBV7-2; clone size: many; J gene: TRBJ2-5; CDR3 DNA: TGTGCCAGCAGCTTAGATTGGGGGGCCCAAGAGACCCAGTACTTC; CDR3 protein: CASSLDWGAQETQYF
D gene: .; V gene: TRBV20-1; clone size: many; J gene: TRBJ1-2; CDR3 DNA: TGCAGTGCTAGTTCGGGGGGCTATGGCTACACCTTC; CDR3 protein: CSASSGGYGYTF
D gene: .; V gene: TRBV6-2/TRBV6-3; clone size: few; J gene: TRBJ1-6; CDR3 DNA: TGTGCCAGCAGTTACTCGAGGCCTACGGATAATTCACCCCTCCACTTT; CDR3 protein: CASSYSRPTDNSPLHF
D gene: .; V gene: TRBV7-9; clone size: many; J gene: TRBJ1-2; CDR3 DNA: TGTGCCAGCAGCTTAGGTACTGGCGGCTATGGCTACACCTTC; CDR3 protein: CASSLGTGGYGYTF
D gene: .; V gene: TRBV18; clone size: .; J gene: TRBJ1-2; CDR3 DNA: TGTGCCAGCTCACCGTCACAGGGAAACTATGGCTACACCTTC; CDR3 protein: CASSPSQGNYGYTF
D gene: .; V gene: TRBV10-3; clone size: many; J gene: TRBJ1-5; CDR3 DNA: TGTGCCATCAGTGAGTTGTCAGGAAACAATCAGCCCCAGCATTTT; CDR3 protein: CAISELSGNNQPQHF
D gene: .; V gene: TRBV29-1; clone size: once; J gene: TRBJ2-3; CDR3 DNA: TGCAGCGTTGTGGTGGCCTCCGGCACAGATACGCAGTATTTT; CDR3 protein: CSVVVASGTDTQYF
D gene: TRBD1; V gene: TRBV29-1; clone size: few; J gene: TRBJ1-4; CDR3 DNA: TGCAGCGTTGGAGTATCGGGACAGGGTAATGAAAAACTGTTTTTT; CDR3 protein: CSVGVSGQGNEKLFF
D gene: TRBD1; V gene: TRBV29-1; clone size: .; J gene: TRBJ2-7; CDR3 DNA: TGCAGCGTTGCGGTGACAGGGTCCTACGAGCAGTACTTC; CDR3 protein: CSVAVTGSYEQYF
D gene: .; V gene: TRBV7-9; clone size: many; J gene: TRBJ1-3; CDR3 DNA: TGTGCCAGCAGCTTAACTCCGAGCTCTGGAAACACCATATATTTT; CDR3 protein: CASSLTPSSGNTIYF
D gene: TRBD1; V gene: TRBV12-3/TRBV12-4; clone size: many; J gene: TRBJ1-1; CDR3 DNA: TGTGCCAGCAGCTCTGGGGGGACAGGGAACACTGAAGCTTTCTTT; CDR3 protein: CASSSGGTGNTEAFF
D gene: .; V gene: TRBV10-2; clone size: .; J gene: TRBJ1-5; CDR3 DNA: TGCGCCAGCAGTTCCGAAACCAGGTCGTTCGGCAATCAGCCCCAGCATTTT; CDR3 protein: CASSSETRSFGNQPQHF
D gene: TRBD1; V gene: TRBV6-2/TRBV6-3; clone size: few; J gene: TRBJ1-2; CDR3 DNA: TGTGCCAGCAGTTCGCAGACAGGGATTGGCTACACCTTC; CDR3 protein: CASSSQTGIGYTF
D gene: .; V gene: TRBV4-3; clone size: .; J gene: TRBJ2-5; CDR3 DNA: TGCGCCAGCAGCCAAGATCACACAGGGTGGGAGACCCAGTACTTC; CDR3 protein: CASSQDHTGWETQYF
D gene: TRBD2; V gene: TRBV20-1; clone size: .; J gene: TRBJ2-2; CDR3 DNA: TGCAGTGCTAGATTTGGGCGGGAGGCCGGGGAGCTGTTTTTT; CDR3 protein: CSARFGREAGELFF
D gene: .; V gene: TRBV19; clone size: .; J gene: TRBJ1-4; CDR3 DNA: TGTGCCAGTAGCCACCTATCGCAGATAACTAATGAAAAACTGTTTTTT; CDR3 protein: CASSHLSQITNEKLFF